This T cell receptor beta chain came from a study of a mutant IDH1 vaccine in newly diagnosed glioma. Looking at the study overall: The vaccination schedule gave patients eight doses in weeks 1, 3, 5, 7, 11, 15, 19 and 23. There were approximately 62% males and about 38% females among treated patients, whose mean age was approximately 38 years. Every participant had undergone radiotherapy, temozolomide, or both before, and most underwent both. Overall study findings and caveats: In about 93% of patients, immune responses induced by the vaccine occurred.

Produced via immunoSEQ multiplex PCR; TCRdb's table is partial and in-frame only. The data hold some 80,000 clones, with about 85% observed a single time. Time point meaning: week 23, last vaccination. What each vaccine dose contained was 300 ug of mutant IDH1 20-mer peptide, accompanied by topical imiquimod. This clone came up a few times. Antigen: not known. The V gene's germline CDR1 is SGHVS and CDR2 FQNEAQ. CDR3 size: 13 residues. Trimming cost V 0 bases and J 4 bases, with 6 bases left between them. The chain uses TRBV7-8 and TRBJ1-1; D unresolved. Source: PBMCs, taken from a glioma patient whose treatment included an IDH1 peptide vaccine. The sequence came from a woman in her forties or fifties with glioma. DNA of the CDR3: TGTGCCAGCAGCTTAGCGGTCTTCACTGAAGCTTTCTTT. Amino acids: CASSLAVFTEAFF.